These 17 T cell receptor beta chains share one sample of origin, sequenced in a study of cytomegalovirus exposure and HLA in healthy donors. The PCR was carried out with 60 Vbeta primers and 13 Jbeta primers. Produced via immunoSEQ multiplex PCR; TCRdb's table is partial and in-frame only. The sample contains around 120,000 clones, approximately 84% of which appear only once. Material for sequencing was PBMCs. These receptors all come from a boy younger than 10 in good health and CMV-seronegative.

The V call is TRBV15, the J call TRBJ2-5; 9 bases are shared with TRBD2. Per the germline V gene, CDR1 is LNHNV and CDR2 is YYDKDF (reference sequence). The ends lost 5 bases at V and 5 bases at J; junction bases unmatched: 12. The CDR3 loop spans 16 amino acids. CDR3 bases: TGTGCCACCAGCGCCGGGGGGGCGGGGGGGTTTGAGACCCAGTACTTC. Translating gives CATSAGGAGGFETQYF.

The V call is TRBV27, the J call TRBJ2-1, with 9 nucleotides matching TRBD2. Germline CDR1 and CDR2: MNHEY and SMNVEV (reference sequence). V trimming: 11 bases; J trimming: 0 bases; junction bases outside the gene matches: 5. CDR3 length: 14 amino acids. In DNA, the CDR3 is TGTGCCTGCGCGGGGGGGCTCTCCTACAATGAGCAGTTCTTC. This translates into CACAGGLSYNEQFF.

V is TRBV9 and J is TRBJ2-1, with no clear D. CDR3 length: 15 amino acids. V dropped 4 bases and J dropped 4 bases, with 15 bases sitting between them. CDR1 is SGDLS and CDR2 is YYNGEE in the germline V gene. For the CDR3, the DNA is TGTGCCAGCAGCCTCCGCCCGGAGAGGTACAATGAGCAGTTCTTC. Encoded protein: CASSLRPERYNEQFF.

This sequence joins TRBV15 and TRBJ2-7; TRBD2 might be the D (5 bases). The CDR3 totals 12 residues. Germline V lookup: CDR1 LNHNV, CDR2 YYDKDF (reference sequence). With 3 bases removed from V and 5 bases from J, the gap between germline ends came to 8 bases. The CDR3 reads CATSSTGNEQYF. The CDR3 DNA is TGTGCCACCAGCAGCACGGGGAACGAGCAGTACTTC.

This chain uses TRBV5-4 with TRBJ1-1, with 7 bases aligning to TRBD1. CDR1 and CDR2 from the germline V gene are SGHNT and YYREEE (reference sequence). CDR3 size: 14 residues. V was clipped by 3 bases and J by 11 bases; unmatched bases: 13. CDR3 DNA: TGTGCCAGCAGCTCTCCGGCAACAGGGGCCAGGGCTTTCTTT. Encoded protein: CASSSPATGARAFF.

This clone was counted a single time. The rearrangement joins TRBV19 to TRBJ2-3, with D unresolved. The V and J ends lost 5 bases and 2 bases respectively, with 11 bases between them. CDR3 length: 14 amino acids. Germline values: CDR1 LNHDA, CDR2 SQIVND (reference sequence). The CDR3, as DNA: TGTGCCAGTAGTCTTGGCGGAAACACAGATACGCAGTATTTT. Its translation: CASSLGGNTDTQYF.

CDR3 in amino acids: CASSQGESGANVLTF. DNA for the CDR3: TGTGCCAGCAGCCAAGGGGAATCTGGGGCCAACGTCCTGACTTTC. The V call is TRBV6-5, the J call TRBJ2-6, with D possibly being TRBD1 (5 bases). The CDR3 totals 15 residues. Germline assignment: CDR1 MNHEY and CDR2 SVGAGI. V was shortened by 6 bases and J by 1 base, with 10 bases between the two germline ends.

V is TRBV7-9 and J is TRBJ1-5, with 8 bases matching TRBD1. Per germline, CDR1 SEHNR and CDR2 FQNEAQ (reference sequence). The CDR3 runs 15 residues. V lost 3 bases, J lost 4 bases, and 5 bases stayed unmatched. CDR3 sequence (DNA): TGTGCCAGCAGCTTGGGCACAGGGGGGAATCAGCCCCAGCATTTT. It yields the protein CASSLGTGGNQPQHF.

This clone appeared a few times. Within the sample, other DNA sequences also encode this same CDR3. Written as DNA, the CDR3 is TGTGCTAGTAGCAGGGACTTGAACACTGAAGCTTTCTTT. It translates to CASSRDLNTEAFF. This chain joins TRBV7-7 and TRBJ1-1; D might be TRBD1 (5 bases). Germline values: CDR1 SSHAT, CDR2 FNYEAQ (reference sequence). This CDR3 has 13 amino acids.

The J gene is TRBJ1-1, the V gene TRBV9; D may be TRBD1 (6 bases). Trimming took 4 bases from V and 1 from J, leaving 8 bases between them. This CDR3 is 13 amino acids long. Per germline, CDR1 SGDLS and CDR2 YYNGEE. Here the CDR3 DNA reads TGTGCCAGCAGCACACAGGGGAACACTGAAGCTTTCTTT. As protein: CASSTQGNTEAFF. The entire variable domain, with the rest obtained from reference TRBV9 and TRBJ1-1, is as follows: DSGVTQTPKHLITATGQRVTLRCSPRSGDLSVYWYQQSLDQGLQFLIQYYNGEERAKGNILERFSAQQFPDLHSELNLSSLELGDSALYFCASSTQGNTEAFFGQGTRLTVV.

The chain joins TRBV19 to TRBJ2-1, with a tentative D call TRBD2 (5 bases). Germline V gene lookup returns CDR1 LNHDA and CDR2 SQIVND (reference sequence). The CDR3 has 11 amino acids. V was pared by 9 bases and J by 6 bases, with 9 bases between. CDR3 bases: TGTGCCAGCCGGGCGGGCAATGAGCAGTTCTTC. Encoded protein: CASRAGNEQFF.

V is TRBV9 and J is TRBJ2-5; 10 bases align to TRBD2. The CDR3 covers 16 residues. The V gene's germline CDR1 is SGDLS and CDR2 YYNGEE. The V and J ends lost 4 bases and 5 bases, in that order; junction bases with no gene match: 11. The CDR3 reads CASSQGASGRGETQYF. The DNA for the CDR3 is TGTGCCAGCAGCCAGGGGGCTAGCGGGAGAGGTGAGACCCAGTACTTC.

The chain is built from TRBV6-1 and TRBJ2-1; D remains unclear. The ends were cut back, 3 bases at V and 12 bases at J, with 15 bases in the middle. Germline V gives CDR1 MNHNS, CDR2 SASEGT. The CDR3 sequence is 13 residues long. Here the CDR3 reads CASSDFTGQGQFF. Here the CDR3 DNA reads TGTGCCAGCAGTGATTTCACTGGGCAAGGGCAGTTCTTC.

Here the CDR3 reads CSVGTGQGHNYGYTF. The CDR3 coding sequence is TGCAGCGTGGGTACGGGTCAGGGACACAACTATGGCTACACCTTC. The rearrangement links TRBV29-1 to TRBJ1-2; a possible D gene is TRBD1 (6 bases). V was clipped by 6 bases and J by 2 bases, with 19 bases between them. The CDR3 runs 15 residues. Per germline, CDR1 SQVTM and CDR2 ANQGSEA.

This chain links TRBV5-1 with TRBJ2-1; 10 nucleotides align to TRBD1. This CDR3 has 13 amino acids. The germline V gene has CDR1 SGHRS and CDR2 YFSETQ. Unmatched junction bases numbered 11, after V lost 5 bases and J lost 15 bases. The CDR3 DNA reads as TGCGCCAGCAGGGGGACAGGGGAGGCCCGTTGGTTCTTC. Its protein is CASRGTGEARWFF.

This chain connects TRBV29-1 to TRBJ1-5; D might be TRBD1 (6 bases). CDR1 and CDR2 (germline): SQVTM, ANQGSEA. Trimming left V 1 base short and J 4 bases short, with 8 bases between. This CDR3 comprises 13 residues. CDR3 sequence reads: CSVEAGQNQPQHF. CDR3 bases: TGCAGCGTTGAAGCGGGACAAAATCAGCCCCAGCATTTT.

V usage is TRBV28 and J usage is TRBJ1-5; tentative D call: TRBD1 (6 bases). The V gene lost 6 bases and the J gene lost 8 bases, with 14 bases spanning the gap. The CDR3 extends over 13 amino acids. Germline-derived CDR1 and CDR2 are MDHEN and SYDVKM. CDR3 nucleotides: TGTGCCAGCAGCCAACTCACAGGGAAGCCCCAGCATTTT. As protein: CASSQLTGKPQHF.